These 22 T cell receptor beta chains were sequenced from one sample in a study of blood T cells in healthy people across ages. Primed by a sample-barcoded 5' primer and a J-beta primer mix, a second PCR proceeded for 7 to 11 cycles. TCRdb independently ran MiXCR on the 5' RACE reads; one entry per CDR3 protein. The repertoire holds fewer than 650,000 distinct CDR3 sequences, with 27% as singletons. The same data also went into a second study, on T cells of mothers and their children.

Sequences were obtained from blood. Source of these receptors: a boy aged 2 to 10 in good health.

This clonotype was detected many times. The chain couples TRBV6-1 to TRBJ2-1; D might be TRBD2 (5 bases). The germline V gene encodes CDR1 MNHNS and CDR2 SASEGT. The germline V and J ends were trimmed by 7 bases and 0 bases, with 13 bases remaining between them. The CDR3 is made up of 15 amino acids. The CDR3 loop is CASIRRGVSYNEQFF. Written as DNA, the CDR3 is TGTGCCAGCATCCGACGGGGAGTCTCCTACAATGAGCAGTTCTTC.

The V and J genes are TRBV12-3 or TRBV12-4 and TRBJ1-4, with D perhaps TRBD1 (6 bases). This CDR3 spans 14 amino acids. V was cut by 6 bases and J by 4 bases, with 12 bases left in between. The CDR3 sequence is CASRTTGINEKLFF. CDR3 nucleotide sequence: TGTGCCAGCAGAACGACAGGAATTAATGAAAAACTGTTTTTT.

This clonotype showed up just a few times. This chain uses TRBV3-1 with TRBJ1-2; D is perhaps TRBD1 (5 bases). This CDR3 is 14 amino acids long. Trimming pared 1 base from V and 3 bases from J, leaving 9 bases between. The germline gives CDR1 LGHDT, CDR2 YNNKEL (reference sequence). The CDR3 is CASSQGAGHYGYTF. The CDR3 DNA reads TGTGCCAGCAGCCAAGGGGCAGGGCACTATGGCTACACCTTC.

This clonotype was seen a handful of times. The CDR3 DNA reads TGTGCCAGCAGCTCCGCGGCGGCTGTGATGAACACTGAAGCTTTCTTT. Its protein is CASSSAAAVMNTEAFF. This chain links TRBV7-2 with TRBJ1-1; no firm D call. There are 16 residues in the CDR3. Trimming took 4 bases from V and 0 from J, leaving 15 bases between them. Germline CDR1 is SGHTA and CDR2 is FQGNSA.

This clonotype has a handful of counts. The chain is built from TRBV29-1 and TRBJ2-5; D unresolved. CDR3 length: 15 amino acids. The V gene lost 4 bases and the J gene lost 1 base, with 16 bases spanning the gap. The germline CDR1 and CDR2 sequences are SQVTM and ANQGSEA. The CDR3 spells CSVVHRGASQETQYF. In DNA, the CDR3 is TGCAGCGTTGTCCACCGCGGTGCGTCCCAAGAGACCCAGTACTTC.

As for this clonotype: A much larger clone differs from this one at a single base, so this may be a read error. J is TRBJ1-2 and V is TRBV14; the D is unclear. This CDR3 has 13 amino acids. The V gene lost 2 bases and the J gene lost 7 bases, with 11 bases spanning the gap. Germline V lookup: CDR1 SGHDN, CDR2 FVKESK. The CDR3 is CASSQTTSCGYTF. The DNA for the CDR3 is TGTGCCAGCAGCCAAACGACAAGCTGTGGCTACACCTTC.

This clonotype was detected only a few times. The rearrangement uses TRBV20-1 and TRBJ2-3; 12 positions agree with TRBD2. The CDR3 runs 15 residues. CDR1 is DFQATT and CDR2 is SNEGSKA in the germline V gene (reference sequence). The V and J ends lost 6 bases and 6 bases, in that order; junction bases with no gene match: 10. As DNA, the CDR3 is TGCAGTGCAAAGACGGCTAGCGGGAGGGGTGATACGCAGTATTTT. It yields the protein CSAKTASGRGDTQYF.

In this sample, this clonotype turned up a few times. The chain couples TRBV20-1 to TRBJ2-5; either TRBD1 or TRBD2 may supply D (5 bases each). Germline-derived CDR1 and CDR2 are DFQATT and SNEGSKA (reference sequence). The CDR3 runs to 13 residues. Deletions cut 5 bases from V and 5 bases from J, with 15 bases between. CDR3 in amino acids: CSAGRDAGETQYF. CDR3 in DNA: TGCAGTGCTGGCAGGGACGCCGGTGAGACCCAGTACTTC.

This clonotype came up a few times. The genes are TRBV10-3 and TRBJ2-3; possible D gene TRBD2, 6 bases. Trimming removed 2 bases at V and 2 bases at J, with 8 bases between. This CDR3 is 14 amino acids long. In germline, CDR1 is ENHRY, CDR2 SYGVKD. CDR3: CAISEMRDTDTQYF. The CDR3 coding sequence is TGTGCCATCAGTGAGATGCGGGACACAGATACGCAGTATTTT.

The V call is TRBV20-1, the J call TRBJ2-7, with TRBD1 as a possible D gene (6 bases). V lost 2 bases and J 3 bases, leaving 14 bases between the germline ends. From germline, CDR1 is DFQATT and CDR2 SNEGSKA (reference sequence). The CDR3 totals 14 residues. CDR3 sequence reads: CSARTRDNNYEQYF. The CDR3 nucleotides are TGCAGTGCTAGAACCCGGGACAATAACTACGAGCAGTACTTC.

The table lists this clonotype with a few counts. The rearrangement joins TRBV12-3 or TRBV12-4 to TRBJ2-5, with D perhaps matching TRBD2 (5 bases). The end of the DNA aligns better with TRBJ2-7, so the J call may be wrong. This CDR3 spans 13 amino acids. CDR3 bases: TGTGCCAGCAGTTCCCGGGGTAGTCGCGAGCAGTACTTC. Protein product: CASSSRGSREQYF.

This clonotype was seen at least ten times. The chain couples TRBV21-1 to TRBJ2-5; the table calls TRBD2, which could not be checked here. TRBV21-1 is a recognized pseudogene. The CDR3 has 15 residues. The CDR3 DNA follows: TGTGCCAGCAGCAAAGTCATTGCGGGGTCGGAGACCCAGTACTTC. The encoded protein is CASSKVIAGSETQYF.

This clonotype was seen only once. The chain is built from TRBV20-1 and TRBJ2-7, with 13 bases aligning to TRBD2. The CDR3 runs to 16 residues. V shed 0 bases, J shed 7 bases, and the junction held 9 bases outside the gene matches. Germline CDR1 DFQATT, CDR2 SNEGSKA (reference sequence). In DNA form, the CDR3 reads TGCAGTGCTAGAGACGTTACTAGCGGGAGGGCGGATGAGCAGTACTTC. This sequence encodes CSARDVTSGRADEQYF.

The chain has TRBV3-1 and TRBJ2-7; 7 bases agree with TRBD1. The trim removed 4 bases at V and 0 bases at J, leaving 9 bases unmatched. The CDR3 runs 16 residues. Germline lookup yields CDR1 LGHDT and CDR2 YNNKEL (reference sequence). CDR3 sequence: CASSLRGGYPSYEQYF. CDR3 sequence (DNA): TGTGCCAGCAGCCTCAGAGGGGGCTACCCCTCCTACGAGCAGTACTTC.

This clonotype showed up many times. CDR3 DNA: TGTGCCAGCAGTTTTGAGGGTGAGACCCAGTACTTC. Amino acid sequence: CASSFEGETQYF. The rearrangement joins TRBV7-2 to TRBJ2-5, with D possibly being TRBD2 (5 bases). CDR1 SGHTA and CDR2 FQGNSA come from the germline V gene. Deletions cut 6 bases from V and 5 bases from J, with 10 bases between. CDR3 length: 12 residues.

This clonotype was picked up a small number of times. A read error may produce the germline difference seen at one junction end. As DNA, the CDR3 is TGTGCCGGCAGTAGCGCTCAGCCCCAGCATTTT. Translating gives CAGSSAQPQHF. The V gene is TRBV6-1, the J gene TRBJ1-5; D is uncertain. Germline loops: CDR1 MNHNS, CDR2 SASEGT. CDR3 size: 11 residues.

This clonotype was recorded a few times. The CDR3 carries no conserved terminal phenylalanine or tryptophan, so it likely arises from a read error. The CDR3 is CAWSVSRSYPPQGHEQYL. As DNA, the CDR3 is TGTGCCTGGAGTGTATCGCGCTCCTACCCTCCCCAAGGCCACGAGCAGTACCTC. The rearrangement uses TRBV30 and TRBJ2-7; D uncertain. Between the trimmed V and J ends, which lost 0 bases and 5 bases, there was a span of 26 bases. The CDR3 is 18 amino acids. Looked up from germline, CDR1 is GTSNPN and CDR2 is SVGIG (reference sequence).

This chain's CDR3 is CASSLDDTYEQYF. The CDR3 region has the DNA TGTGCCAGCAGCTTAGACGATACCTACGAGCAGTACTTC. The V gene is TRBV7-9, the J gene TRBJ2-7; D ambiguous. The length of the CDR3 is 13 residues. Trimming pared 1 base from V and 2 bases from J, leaving 6 bases between. Germline values: CDR1 SEHNR, CDR2 FQNEAQ (reference sequence).

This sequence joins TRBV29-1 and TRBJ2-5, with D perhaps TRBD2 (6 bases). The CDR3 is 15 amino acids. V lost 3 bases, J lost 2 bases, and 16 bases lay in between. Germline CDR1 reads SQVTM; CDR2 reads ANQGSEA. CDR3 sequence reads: CSVEGLKTGQETQYF. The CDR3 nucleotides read TGCAGCGTTGAGGGACTCAAGACCGGGCAAGAGACCCAGTACTTC.

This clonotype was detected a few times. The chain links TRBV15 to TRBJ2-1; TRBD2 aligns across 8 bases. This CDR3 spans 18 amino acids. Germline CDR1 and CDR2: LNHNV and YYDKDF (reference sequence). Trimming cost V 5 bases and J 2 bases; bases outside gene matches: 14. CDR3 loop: CATSPSGSRFIAYNEQFF. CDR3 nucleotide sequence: TGTGCCACCAGCCCCAGCGGGAGCAGGTTCATAGCCTACAATGAGCAGTTCTTC.

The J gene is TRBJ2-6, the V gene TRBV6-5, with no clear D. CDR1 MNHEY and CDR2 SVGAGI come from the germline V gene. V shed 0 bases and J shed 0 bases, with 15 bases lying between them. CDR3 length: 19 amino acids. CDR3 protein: CASSYSRLGRSSGANVLTF. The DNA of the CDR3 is TGTGCCAGCAGTTACTCGAGGTTAGGTCGTAGCTCTGGGGCCAACGTCCTGACTTTC.

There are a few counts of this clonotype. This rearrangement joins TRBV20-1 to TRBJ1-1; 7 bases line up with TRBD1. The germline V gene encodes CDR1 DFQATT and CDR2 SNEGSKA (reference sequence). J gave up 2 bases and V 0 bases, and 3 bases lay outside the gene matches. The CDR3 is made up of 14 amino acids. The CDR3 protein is CSARDQGGNTEAFF. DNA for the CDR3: TGCAGTGCTAGAGATCAGGGGGGAAACACTGAAGCTTTCTTT.